One sample yielded the 4 T cell receptor beta chains listed below, sequenced in a study of blood T cell repertoires in COVID-19. Sequencing was performed with immunoSEQ multiplex PCR; in TCRdb, only in-frame clones are kept and a portion is missing. In the table there are tens of thousands of clones, under 95% of which are singletons. Sequencing used peripheral blood. These receptors originate from a human donor with active COVID-19. The donor label of this sample is uncertain.

The table lists this clone with a few counts. This chain links TRBV12-5 with TRBJ2-3, with D tentatively TRBD2 (6 bases). Trimming removed 6 bases at V and 6 bases at J, with 13 bases between. This CDR3 has 13 residues. Per the germline V gene, CDR1 is LGHNT and CDR2 is FRNRAP. CDR3 bases: TGTGCTAGTGGCCCGGGGGATGGGGATACGCAGTATTTT. As protein: CASGPGDGDTQYF.

The chain uses TRBV5-4 and TRBJ2-3; 8 bases are shared with TRBD2. Germline V gives CDR1 SGHNT, CDR2 YYREEE (reference sequence). V trimming: 1 base; J trimming: 7 bases; junction bases outside the gene matches: 8. This CDR3 spans 15 amino acids. This CDR3 is CASSLSSRLANTQYF. The CDR3 bases are TGTGCCAGCAGCTTGAGCTCGCGACTAGCGAATACGCAGTATTTT.

The chain recombines TRBV3-1 (or the pseudogene TRBV3-2) with TRBJ2-7; 8 bases are a match to TRBD2. V lost 4 bases, J lost 6 bases, and 5 bases stayed unmatched. The CDR3 has 13 residues. Germline CDR1 LGHDT, CDR2 YNNKEL (reference sequence). The CDR3 bases are TGTGCCAGCAGCCTCGGGCGGGGGGCCGAGCAGTACTTC. Translated, it gives CASSLGRGAEQYF.

The rearrangement uses TRBV7-9 and TRBJ1-4, with D tentatively TRBD1 (5 bases). This CDR3 is 13 amino acids long. Trimming pared 8 bases from V and 8 bases from J, leaving 15 bases between. CDR1 and CDR2 (germline): SEHNR, FQNEAQ (reference sequence). The CDR3 spells CASRLGGSEKLFF. As DNA, the CDR3 is TGTGCCAGCCGCCTGGGGGGGTCCGAAAAACTGTTTTTT.